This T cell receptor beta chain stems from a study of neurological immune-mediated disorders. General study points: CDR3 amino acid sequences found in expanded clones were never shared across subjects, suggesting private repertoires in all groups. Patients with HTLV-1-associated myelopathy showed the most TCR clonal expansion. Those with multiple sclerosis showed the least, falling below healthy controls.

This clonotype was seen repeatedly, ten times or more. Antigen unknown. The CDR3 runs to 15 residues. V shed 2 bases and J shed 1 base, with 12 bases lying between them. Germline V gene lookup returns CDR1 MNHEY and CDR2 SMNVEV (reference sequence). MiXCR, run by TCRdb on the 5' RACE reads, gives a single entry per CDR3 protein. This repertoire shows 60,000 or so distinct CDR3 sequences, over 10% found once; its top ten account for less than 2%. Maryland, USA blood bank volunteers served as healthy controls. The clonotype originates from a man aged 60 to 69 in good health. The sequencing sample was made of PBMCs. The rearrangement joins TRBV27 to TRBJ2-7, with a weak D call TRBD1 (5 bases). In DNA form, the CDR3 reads TGTGCCAGCAGTTTAAGGTGGCAGGGTTCCTACGAGCAGTACTTC. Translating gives CASSLRWQGSYEQYF.